Below, 11 T cell receptor beta chains from the same sample are listed, as sequenced in a study of human T cells and chemical hapten exposure (dated by TCRdb to about 2021). The sample's time point label is to be understood as: pre-sensitization, week 0. The meaning of the sample's treatment or condition label: therapeutic diphenylcyclopropenone sensitization with weekly scalp DPC. Receptor libraries were prepared by RACE. The sequencer listed for this sample is NextSeq 500. The public sequencing data were trimmed at Q25 with fastp and processed into clonotypes with MiXCR by TCRdb, which kept only in-frame beta chains. Rows matching on CDR3 protein sequence are summarized as one entry with the most common DNA and genes. The sample records 270,000 or so distinct CDR3 sequences, roughly 7.7% of which are singletons. 1.2% of the sample goes to the ten largest clones. The material sequenced was whole blood, taken in connection with sensitization to the hapten diphenylcyclopropenone (DPC). Receptors were obtained from a man between 18 and 29 years old with alopecia areata. Some clones in this sample may be carry-over from other donors' samples.

This clonotype was observed a few times. The chain recombines TRBV9 with TRBJ2-3, with D possibly TRBD2 on 6 matching bases. Germline loops: CDR1 SGDLS, CDR2 YYNGEE. V was cut by 0 bases and J by 2 bases, with 7 bases left in between. This CDR3 is 14 amino acids long. Written as DNA, the CDR3 is TGTGCCAGCAGCGTAGCGGGGGACACAGATACGCAGTATTTT. Translating it yields CASSVAGDTDTQYF.

CDR3 coding DNA: TGCAGCTACAGGGTCGGTTACGAGCAGTACTTC. It is translated as CSYRVGYEQYF. The chain combines TRBV29-1 with TRBJ2-7, with D tentatively TRBD1 (6 bases). Germline lookup yields CDR1 SQVTM and CDR2 ANQGSEA. This CDR3 contains 11 residues. V dropped 8 bases and J dropped 4 bases, with 12 bases sitting between them.

This clonotype has only a few counts. The rearrangement uses TRBV5-5 and TRBJ2-3, with a weak D call TRBD2 (6 bases). In germline, CDR1 is SGHKS, CDR2 YYEKEE (reference sequence). The CDR3 totals 14 residues. The V gene lost 4 bases and the J gene lost 6 bases, with 15 bases spanning the gap. Written as DNA, the CDR3 is TGTGCCAGCAGCAAGGGGACTCTCCTGGATACGCAGTATTTT. It translates to CASSKGTLLDTQYF.

In this sample, this clonotype turned up many times. J is TRBJ1-1 and V is TRBV7-2; D uncertain. V was shortened by 5 bases and J by 0 bases, with 13 bases between the two germline ends. Germline CDR1 reads SGHTA; CDR2 reads FQGNSA. The CDR3 consists of 15 residues. CDR3 in DNA: TGTGCCAGCAGCCGTACCCGGTTCTTGAACACTGAAGCTTTCTTT. This encodes CASSRTRFLNTEAFF.

The sample holds a few counts of this clonotype. The chain links TRBV7-6 to TRBJ1-2; D perhaps matches TRBD1 (5 bases). V lost 1 base and J lost 4, with 13 bases in between. CDR1 and CDR2 from the germline V gene are SGHVS and FNYEAQ. The CDR3 contains 15 residues. CDR3 amino acids: CASSLGVGPGYGYTF. The CDR3 DNA sequence: TGTGCCAGCAGCTTAGGTGTGGGGCCCGGCTATGGCTACACCTTC.

In this sample, this clonotype turned up a few times. The V gene is TRBV5-1, the J gene TRBJ2-5; weak D call: TRBD2 (7 bases). The germline V gene encodes CDR1 SGHRS and CDR2 YFSETQ. The V end was cut by 1 base, the J end by 5 bases, with 15 bases between. The CDR3 consists of 15 residues. The CDR3 nucleotides read TGCGCCAGCAGCTTGTACGGGGGGCCGGCGGAGACCCAGTACTTC. Translating gives CASSLYGGPAETQYF.

This clonotype was seen a handful of times. This chain's CDR3 is CASAEGVGSPLHF. DNA for the CDR3: TGTGCCAGCGCCGAGGGGGTAGGTTCACCCCTCCACTTT. This rearrangement joins TRBV12-3 or TRBV12-4 to TRBJ1-6; a possible D gene is TRBD1 (6 bases). The CDR3 extends over 13 amino acids. Trimming stripped 8 bases from V and 9 bases from J, with 14 bases between.

The V gene is TRBV27, the J gene TRBJ2-7; the match to TRBD2 covers 16 bases. J lost 12 bases, V lost 8 bases, and 16 bases had no gene match. Germline loops: CDR1 MNHEY, CDR2 SMNVEV (reference sequence). The CDR3 sequence is 16 residues long. This chain's CDR3 is CASRPGLAGGLDNAYF. For the CDR3, the DNA is TGTGCCAGCCGGCCGGGACTAGCGGGGGGGCTGGACAACGCGTACTTC.

This clonotype was counted only a few times. This chain joins TRBV29-1 and TRBJ1-1; D not certain. The germline gives CDR1 SQVTM, CDR2 ANQGSEA. Deletions cut 4 bases from V and 8 bases from J, with 8 bases between. The CDR3 consists of 10 residues. The CDR3 bases are TGCAGCGTTGGGAGACGCGAAGCTTTCTTT. Translated, it gives CSVGRREAFF. The full variable domain, completed using reference TRBV29-1 and TRBJ1-1, is SAVISQKPSRDICQRGTSLTIQCQVDSQVTMMFWYRQQPGQSLTLIATANQGSEATYESGFVIDKFPISRPNLTFSTLTVSNMSPEDSSIYLCSVGRREAFFGQGTRLTVV.

This clonotype has only a few counts. The chain carries TRBV7-2 and TRBJ2-3, with D unresolved. Germline V lookup: CDR1 SGHTA, CDR2 FQGNSA. V was clipped by 5 bases and J by 0 bases, with 15 bases between them. The CDR3 runs to 16 residues. The CDR3 loop is CASSAFASLSTDTQYF. The CDR3 DNA follows: TGTGCCAGCAGCGCATTCGCAAGCCTTAGCACAGATACGCAGTATTTT. The variable domain in full, with the rest retrieved from reference TRBV7-2 and TRBJ2-3, is GAGVSQSPSNKVTEKGKDVELRCDPISGHTALYWYRQSLGQGLEFLIYFQGNSAPDKSGLPSDRFSAERTGGSVSTLTIQRTQQEDSAVYLCASSAFASLSTDTQYFGPGTRLTVL.

The rearrangement links TRBV10-3 to TRBJ2-3, with TRBD1 matching over 8 bases. V lost 6 bases to trimming and J lost 4 bases; unmatched junction nucleotides: 12. The CDR3 extends over 16 amino acids. Germline-derived CDR1 and CDR2 are ENHRY and SYGVKD. The CDR3 DNA sequence: TGTGCCATCAGGACCGGACAGGGCTCGTTTCCAGATACGCAGTATTTT. This translates into CAIRTGQGSFPDTQYF.